The T cell receptor beta chain under discussion was sequenced for a study of shared clonotypes between healthy human individuals. The trim removed 4 bases at V and 7 bases at J, leaving 5 bases unmatched. The CDR3 is 12 amino acids. Germline lookup yields CDR1 SGDLS and CDR2 YYNGEE. TCRdb keeps only in-frame clones here, not all; method: immunoSEQ multiplex PCR. Among about 2.2 million clones listed, around 93% were seen once. A word on this clone: This sample includes further DNA sequences coding for the same CDR3.

Naive CD8 cells lacked CD45RO, underwent positive selection for CCR7 and left out terminally differentiated effector memory CD45RA+ cells. V gene TRBV9 combines with J gene TRBJ2-7; 7 nucleotides agree with TRBD1. The TCR was taken from a man between 18 and 35 years old in good health. Some clones in this sample may be carry-over from other donors' samples. Material: naive CD8+ T cells from PBMCs. The CDR3 region is CASSPTGLEQYF. CDR3 nucleotides: TGTGCCAGCAGCCCGACAGGGCTGGAGCAGTACTTC. Full variable domain (remainder filled in from reference TRBV9 and TRBJ2-7): DSGVTQTPKHLITATGQRVTLRCSPRSGDLSVYWYQQSLDQGLQFLIQYYNGEERAKGNILERFSAQQFPDLHSELNLSSLELGDSALYFCASSPTGLEQYFGPGTRLTVT.